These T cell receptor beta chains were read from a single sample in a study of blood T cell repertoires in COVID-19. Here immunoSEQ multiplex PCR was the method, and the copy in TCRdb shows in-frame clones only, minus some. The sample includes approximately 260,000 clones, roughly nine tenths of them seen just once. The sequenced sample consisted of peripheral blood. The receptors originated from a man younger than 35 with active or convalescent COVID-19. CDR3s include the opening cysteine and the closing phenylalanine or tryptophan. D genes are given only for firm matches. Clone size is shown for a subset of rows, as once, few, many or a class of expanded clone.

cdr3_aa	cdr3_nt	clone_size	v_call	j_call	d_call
CASSFERQISGNTIYF	TGCGCCAGCAGCTTCGAAAGACAGATCTCGGGAAACACCATATATTTT	once	TRBV5-1	TRBJ1-3	NA
CASSGGPFYEQYF	TGTGCCAGCAGTGGCGGCCCCTTCTACGAGCAGTACTTC	NA	TRBV2	TRBJ2-7	NA
CATKEQTWGAQPQHF	TGTGCCACCAAAGAACAGACGTGGGGAGCCCAGCCCCAGCATTTT	NA	TRBV6-5	TRBJ1-5	NA
CASRESAGGYTF	TGTGCCAGCAGGGAGAGTGCTGGTGGCTACACCTTC	NA	TRBV28	TRBJ1-2	NA
CASSLLPSGPVFTDTQYF	TGCGCCAGCAGCTTGTTGCCTAGCGGGCCCGTCTTTACAGATACGCAGTATTTT	NA	TRBV5-1	TRBJ2-3	TRBD2
CASSRGDRINEKLFF	TGTGCCAGCAGCCGGGGAGACAGGATTAATGAAAAACTGTTTTTT	NA	TRBV5-6	TRBJ1-4	NA
CASSYTLLVPGYF	TGTGCCAGCAGTTACACCCTGCTAGTCCCCGGGTATTTT	NA	TRBV6-2/TRBV6-3	TRBJ2-3	NA
CASSQDRQSGGNTIYF	TGTGCCAGCAGCCAAGATAGACAGTCTGGAGGAAACACCATATATTTT	NA	TRBV14	TRBJ1-3	NA
CASSRYLQDEQYF	TGTGCCAGCAGTCGATACCTACAGGACGAGCAGTACTTC	NA	TRBV5-4	TRBJ2-7	NA
CASSLGGLEGYGYTF	TGCGCCAGCAGCTTGGGCGGACTTGAAGGGTATGGCTACACCTTC	NA	TRBV5-1	TRBJ1-2	NA
CASSQGARGTEAFF	TGTGCCAGCAGCCAGGGGGCGAGGGGCACTGAAGCTTTCTTT	NA	TRBV3-1/TRBV3-2	TRBJ1-1	NA
CASSRSLQSGYTF	TGTGCCAGCAGTCGGAGCCTCCAATCGGGCTACACCTTC	NA	TRBV12-3/TRBV12-4	TRBJ1-2	NA
CASRPGMNTEAFF	TGTGCCAGCAGACCGGGGATGAACACTGAAGCTTTCTTT	few	TRBV6-5	TRBJ1-1	NA
CASSESVRGVDQPQHF	TGCGCCAGCAGTGAGTCGGTCAGGGGGGTCGATCAGCCCCAGCATTTT	NA	TRBV10-1	TRBJ1-5	TRBD1
CASSQDPFTVKYEQYF	TGCGCCAGCAGCCAAGACCCATTCACAGTCAAATACGAGCAGTACTTC	NA	TRBV4-3	TRBJ2-7	NA
CASLNGQLDNSPLHF	TGTGCCAGCCTTAATGGACAGCTTGATAATTCACCCCTCCACTTT	NA	TRBV28	TRBJ1-6	NA
CASSPIKAAGGSAGELFF	TGCGCCAGCAGCCCAATTAAGGCGGCCGGTGGGTCAGCCGGGGAGCTGTTTTTT	NA	TRBV5-1	TRBJ2-2	NA
CASSRIQGNSPLHF	TGTGCCAGCAGCCGAATTCAGGGTAATTCACCCCTCCACTTT	NA	TRBV28	TRBJ1-6	NA
CASSAGVGYEQFF	TGTGCCAGCAGTGCTGGAGTTGGTTACGAGCAGTTCTTC	NA	TRBV28	TRBJ2-1	NA
CSVSYRGNTGELFF	TGCAGCGTTTCATACAGGGGGAACACCGGGGAGCTGTTTTTT	NA	TRBV29-1	TRBJ2-2	TRBD1
CASSLRRTSGGNEQFF	TGTGCCAGCAGCTTAAGAAGGACTAGCGGGGGGAATGAGCAGTTCTTC	NA	TRBV7-2	TRBJ2-1	TRBD2
CASSPGGGWEKLFF	TGTGCCAGCAGCCCAGGTGGGGGCTGGGAAAAACTGTTTTTT	NA	TRBV9	TRBJ1-4	NA
CASSRDTGNTEAFF	TGTGCCAGCAGCCGGGACACAGGGAACACTGAAGCTTTCTTT	NA	TRBV6-5	TRBJ1-1	NA
CASSLKISGVMGDEQFF	TGTGCCAGCAGCCTAAAAATCTCGGGGGTTATGGGTGATGAGCAGTTCTTC	NA	TRBV11-3	TRBJ2-1	NA
CASGLLTSGRQDTQYF	TGTGCTAGTGGTTTGCTGACTAGCGGGAGACAAGATACGCAGTATTTT	NA	TRBV12-5	TRBJ2-3	TRBD2
CASAPAGNTIYF	TGTGCCAGTGCGCCGGCTGGAAACACCATATATTTT	NA	TRBV19	TRBJ1-3	NA
CASSLLSRDNPSHEQFF	TGTGCCAGCAGCCTCCTAAGCCGGGACAATCCATCACATGAGCAGTTCTTC	NA	TRBV14	TRBJ2-1	NA
CASSYSPGQGVNEQFF	TGTGCCAGCAGTTACTCTCCGGGACAGGGCGTCAATGAGCAGTTCTTC	NA	TRBV6-5	TRBJ2-1	TRBD1
CASSQITGSGNTIYF	TGTGCCAGCAGCCAGATTACAGGGAGTGGAAACACCATATATTTT	NA	TRBV3-1/TRBV3-2	TRBJ1-3	NA
CASSVTGGANYGYTF	TGTGCCAGCAGCGTGACAGGGGGCGCCAACTATGGCTACACCTTC	NA	TRBV5-6	TRBJ1-2	TRBD1
CASSLVTGSYEQYF	TGTGCCAGCAGTTTAGTGACAGGCTCCTACGAGCAGTACTTC	NA	TRBV28	TRBJ2-7	NA
CASLEAGAVPGGELFF	TGCGCCAGCTTAGAAGCGGGGGCCGTCCCCGGCGGGGAGCTGTTTTTT	NA	TRBV5-1	TRBJ2-2	TRBD2
CSVTLQGAMSGYTF	TGCAGCGTTACTTTACAGGGGGCGATGTCTGGCTACACCTTC	NA	TRBV29-1	TRBJ1-2	TRBD1
CAWSAGTSGLNEQFF	TGTGCCTGGAGCGCCGGGACTAGCGGACTAAATGAGCAGTTCTTC	NA	TRBV30	TRBJ2-1	TRBD2
CASSPTGGFAYEQYF	TGTGCCAGCAGCCCTACAGGGGGATTCGCCTACGAGCAGTACTTC	NA	TRBV7-2	TRBJ2-7	TRBD1
CASSLRGADTQYF	TGTGCCAGCAGCCTCCGGGGGGCGGATACGCAGTATTTT	once	TRBV12-3/TRBV12-4	TRBJ2-3	NA
CASSVHFRGSYNEQFF	TGTGCCAGCAGTGTACATTTCAGGGGTTCCTACAATGAGCAGTTCTTC	NA	TRBV6-1	TRBJ2-1	NA
CATRGRDTQYF	TGTGCCACCAGGGGGCGGGATACGCAGTATTTT	NA	TRBV24-1	TRBJ2-3	NA
CASSQATADRTGRHEQFF	TGCGCCAGCAGCCAAGCTACGGCAGACAGGACAGGGAGACATGAGCAGTTCTTC	few	TRBV4-1	TRBJ2-1	TRBD1